This T cell receptor (beta chain) emerged from a study of T cells after yellow fever vaccination. CDR1 is MRHNA, CDR2 SNTAGT, per germline. V lost 7 bases and J 2 bases, leaving 15 bases between the germline ends. The CDR3 is 16 residues long. MiXCR, applied by TCRdb to the 5' RACE reads, yields one record per CDR3 protein. The table lists 450,000 to 650,000 distinct CDR3 sequences, 20% to 25% of them singletons. Study results and caveats: Reappearance after the booster was seen for most primary-vaccination clones, at 95% to 97% CD4 and 70% to 90% CD8. Abundant clonotypes from the bulk population could contaminate FACS-sorted repertoires.

This clonotype was detected a few times. The target antigen is unknown. The TCR comes from a man aged 18 to 29 who received the YFV17D yellow fever vaccine. The chain has TRBV6-4 and TRBJ2-6; D may correspond to TRBD1 or TRBD2 (5 bases each). This specimen was PBMCs, taken 20 to 25 days after the first yellow fever vaccination. The CDR3 loop is CASTSRDGTGANVLTF. DNA for the CDR3: TGTGCCAGCACTAGTCGGGACGGAACTGGGGCCAACGTCCTGACTTTC.